These 18 T cell receptor beta chains were sequenced from one sample in a study of blood T cell repertoires in COVID-19. The assay was immunoSEQ multiplex PCR, and TCRdb's table has in-frame clones only and misses some. The sample includes 250,000 or so clones, approximately 89% of them seen just once. Sequencing was performed on PBMCs or T cells enriched from blood (not recorded which). These receptors were taken from a man aged 35 to 55 who had been exposed to COVID-19.

This clone was observed a handful of times. The rearrangement joins TRBV10-3 to TRBJ1-2, with TRBD1 matching over 9 bases. V shed 10 bases, J shed 7 bases, and the junction held 10 bases outside the gene matches. The germline gives CDR1 ENHRY, CDR2 SYGVKD. The CDR3 consists of 13 residues. The CDR3 reads CANSGQGDSGYTF. CDR3 DNA: TGTGCCAACTCGGGACAGGGAGATTCTGGCTACACCTTC.

This clone was seen once. This chain connects TRBV27 to TRBJ2-3; D perhaps matches TRBD1 (6 bases). Trimming took 5 bases from V and 4 from J, leaving 16 bases between them. Germline V gene lookup returns CDR1 MNHEY and CDR2 SMNVEV (reference sequence). The CDR3 loop spans 15 amino acids. The CDR3 sequence: CASSPTRGTADTQYF. The DNA of the CDR3 is TGTGCCAGCAGTCCAACGAGGGGGACCGCAGATACGCAGTATTTT.

The chain recombines TRBV4-1 with TRBJ1-1, with 8 nucleotides matching TRBD1. The CDR3 contains 13 residues. V trimming: 4 bases; J trimming: 4 bases; junction bases outside the gene matches: 2. The V gene's germline CDR1 is MGHRA and CDR2 YSYEKL. The CDR3 reads CASSRTGITEAFF. The DNA for the CDR3 is TGCGCCAGCAGCCGGACAGGGATCACTGAAGCTTTCTTT.

Comments on this clone: The junction and the germline gene differ at one end; a read error may be behind it. V is TRBV7-7 and J is TRBJ2-2, with TRBD2 as a possible D gene (5 bases). This CDR3 is 15 amino acids long. The germline V gene has CDR1 SSHAT and CDR2 FNYEAQ (reference sequence). CDR3 sequence reads: CASSITAGPGGELFF. The CDR3, as DNA: TGTGCTAGCAGCATTACGGCGGGTCCGGGCGGGGAGCTGTTTTTT.

This clone has only one observation. This chain joins TRBV6-5 and TRBJ1-1; TRBD1 matches at 7 bases. In germline, CDR1 is MNHEY, CDR2 SVGAGI. This CDR3 contains 15 residues. V shed 4 bases and J 4 bases; nucleotides not matched to a gene: 9. CDR3 amino acids: CASSFRQGGPTEAFF. In DNA form, the CDR3 reads TGTGCCAGCAGTTTTCGACAGGGAGGTCCCACTGAAGCTTTCTTT.

V is TRBV6-6 and J is TRBJ2-7; D perhaps matches TRBD1 (5 bases). Germline loops: CDR1 MNHNY, CDR2 SVGAGI (reference sequence). CDR3 length: 15 amino acids. V was trimmed by 2 bases and J by 3 bases, leaving 14 bases between them. The CDR3 DNA sequence: TGTGCCAGCAGTTACCAGGACACCCAGGACTACGAGCAGTACTTC. Protein sequence: CASSYQDTQDYEQYF.

J is TRBJ1-2 and V is TRBV11-2; tentatively, D is TRBD1 (6 bases). V lost 0 bases and J 2 bases, leaving 7 bases between the germline ends. The CDR3 covers 14 residues. CDR1 and CDR2 (germline): SGHAT, FQNNGV. CDR3 bases: TGTGCCAGCAGCTTAGACAGGGGAAACTATGGCTACACCTTC. The encoded protein is CASSLDRGNYGYTF.

The J gene is TRBJ1-2, the V gene TRBV19; D is perhaps TRBD1 (6 bases). Trimming removed 0 bases from V and 6 bases from J, with 17 bases in between. The CDR3 extends over 16 amino acids. Germline V gene sequence: CDR1 LNHDA, CDR2 SQIVND (reference sequence). CDR3 in DNA: TGTGCCAGTAGTATAGATCTCGCAGGGGATAGGGATGGCTACACCTTC. Translation gives CASSIDLAGDRDGYTF.

A note on this clone: The sample carries other DNA sequences with the same CDR3. The gene calls are TRBV19 and TRBJ1-1; D is uncertain. Germline V gene sequence: CDR1 LNHDA, CDR2 SQIVND (reference sequence). V was pared by 6 bases and J by 1 base, with 6 bases between. The CDR3 is 12 amino acids. CDR3 DNA sequence: TGTGCCAGTAGCCCTTCGAACACTGAAGCTTTCTTT. Its translation is CASSPSNTEAFF.

A word on this clone: The same CDR3 also results from other DNA sequences found in this sample. This sequence joins TRBV2 and TRBJ2-1, with D hard to call. The germline gives CDR1 SNHLY, CDR2 FYNNEI. The V end was cut by 6 bases, the J end by 4 bases, with 4 bases between. CDR3 length equals 11 residues. CDR3 sequence reads: CASSRYNEQFF. The CDR3 DNA reads as TGTGCCAGCAGCCGGTACAATGAGCAGTTCTTC. Full variable domain (missing parts from reference TRBV2 and TRBJ2-1): EPEVTQTPSHQVTQMGQEVILRCVPISNHLYFYWYRQILGQKVEFLVSFYNNEISEKSEIFDDQFSVERPDGSNFTLKIRSTKLEDSAMYFCASSRYNEQFFGPGTRLTVL.

The rearrangement links TRBV4-1 to TRBJ2-1; 11 bases align to TRBD2. Germline CDR1 MGHRA, CDR2 YSYEKL. V shed 2 bases, J shed 4 bases, and the junction held 10 bases outside the gene matches. This CDR3 is built from 18 residues. CDR3 in amino acids: CASSQRSGTSGTYNEQFF. DNA for the CDR3: TGCGCCAGCAGCCAACGCTCCGGGACTAGCGGAACTTACAATGAGCAGTTCTTC.

The V call is TRBV30, the J call TRBJ1-5; D possibly corresponds to TRBD1 (6 bases). In germline, CDR1 is GTSNPN, CDR2 SVGIG (reference sequence). Trimming took 5 bases from V and 3 from J, leaving 14 bases between them. CDR3 size: 14 residues. The CDR3 region is CAWSTGQNNQPQHF. The CDR3 DNA sequence: TGTGCCTGGTCGACTGGACAGAACAATCAGCCCCAGCATTTT.

This clone was detected only once. The chain uses TRBV30 and TRBJ2-7, with D perhaps matching TRBD1 (6 bases). Trimming took 3 bases from V and 6 from J, leaving 18 bases between them. CDR3 length equals 14 residues. Germline CDR1 and CDR2: GTSNPN and SVGIG (reference sequence). CDR3 sequence reads: CAWSRGVGAAEQYF. The CDR3 DNA sequence: TGTGCCTGGAGCCGAGGAGTGGGGGCCGCCGAGCAGTACTTC.

This clone was detected a few times. V is TRBV10-1 and J is TRBJ2-3; a possible D gene is TRBD2 (6 bases). V lost 10 bases and J 4 bases, leaving 18 bases between the germline ends. Germline CDR1 WNHNN, CDR2 SYGVQD (reference sequence). This CDR3 has 14 residues. The CDR3 DNA reads as TGCGCCACGAACGATGGTAGCGGAGCAGATACGCAGTATTTT. Protein product: CATNDGSGADTQYF.

The chain is built from TRBV12-3 or TRBV12-4 and TRBJ1-5; TRBD1 might be the D (5 bases). The V and J ends lost 3 bases and 7 bases respectively, with 10 bases between them. CDR3 size: 13 residues. The CDR3, as DNA: TGTGCCAGCAGTTTTCCAGGGAAGCAGCCCCAGCATTTT. It encodes CASSFPGKQPQHF.

The V call is TRBV12-5, the J call TRBJ1-4; TRBD1 matches 8 bases. CDR3 length equals 18 residues. Germline V gene lookup returns CDR1 LGHNT and CDR2 FRNRAP. The V and J ends lost 0 bases and 3 bases, in that order; junction bases with no gene match: 9. In DNA form, the CDR3 reads TGTGCTAGTGGTTTGGTTTTGGGGACAGGAACCTCTAATGAAAAACTGTTTTTT. It codes for CASGLVLGTGTSNEKLFF.

The chain combines TRBV7-3 with TRBJ2-1, with 7 bases aligning to TRBD1. The CDR3 spans 15 residues. Germline-derived CDR1 and CDR2 are SGHTA and FQGTGA. The J segment lost 6 bases and the V segment lost 6 bases, leaving 11 bases of the junction unmatched. CDR3 coding DNA: TGTGCCAGCAGTCGCGTACAGGGGCCCCTCAATGAGCAGTTCTTC. As protein: CASSRVQGPLNEQFF. The full variable domain, with the rest looked up from reference TRBV7-3 and TRBJ2-1, is GAGVSQTPSNKVTEKGKYVELRCDPISGHTALYWYRQSLGQGPEFLIYFQGTGAADDSGLPNDRFFAVRPEGSVSTLKIQRTERGDSAVYLCASSRVQGPLNEQFFGPGTRLTVL.

V and J are TRBV19 and TRBJ1-5, with D maybe TRBD1 (5 bases). The CDR3 contains 13 residues. CDR1 LNHDA and CDR2 SQIVND come from the germline V gene (reference sequence). V lost 4 bases and J 6 bases, leaving 10 bases between the germline ends. The CDR3 reads CASSKDRGQPQHF. CDR3 bases: TGTGCCAGTAGTAAAGACAGAGGTCAGCCCCAGCATTTT.